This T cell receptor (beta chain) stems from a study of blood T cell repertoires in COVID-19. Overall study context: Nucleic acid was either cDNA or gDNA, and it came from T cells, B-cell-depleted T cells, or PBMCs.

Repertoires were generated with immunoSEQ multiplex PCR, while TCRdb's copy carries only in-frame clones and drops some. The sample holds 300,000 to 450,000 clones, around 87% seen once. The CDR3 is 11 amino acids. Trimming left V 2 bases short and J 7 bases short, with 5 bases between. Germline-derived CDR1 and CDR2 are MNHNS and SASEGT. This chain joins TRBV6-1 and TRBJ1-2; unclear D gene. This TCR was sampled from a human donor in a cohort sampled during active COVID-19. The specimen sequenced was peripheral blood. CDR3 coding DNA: TGTGCCAGCAGTGAATTGAGTGGCTACACCTTC. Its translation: CASSELSGYTF.